This T cell receptor (beta chain) emerged from a study of low-dose radiotherapy and immunotherapy resistance in tumors. Study information: Every 2 weeks, cohort 1 got 0.5 Gy, reaching 6.5 Gy to the planning target volume.

This clonotype was counted many times. There are 13 residues in the CDR3. Trimming removed 5 bases from V and 4 bases from J, with 11 bases in between. The germline V gene has CDR1 MNHEY and CDR2 SMNVEV (reference sequence). Regarding time point: before trial treatment. Treatment combined nivolumab, ipilimumab, aspirin, low-dose cyclophosphamide and low-dose radiotherapy in a dose-escalation trial. Primers used for first-strand cDNA, a TRAV- and TRBV-specific set, covered both alpha and beta chains. A constant-region primer paired with the V-primer adapter amplified TCRs over roughly 18 PCR cycles. TCRdb re-analysed the reads in MiXCR, keeping a single row per CDR3 protein. The repertoire has approximately 90,000 distinct CDR3 sequences, over 15% of them found once; the top ten carry less than 3%.

The source of this sequence is a male donor with prostate cancer. The V gene is TRBV27, the J gene TRBJ1-1; D call uncertain. The input for sequencing was PBMCs, taken before treatment. CDR3 nucleotide sequence: TGTGCCAGCAGTCTAGACACAACCACTGAAGCTTTCTTT. It yields the protein CASSLDTTTEAFF.